The clone carrying this TCR beta chain was recorded many times. Its antigen is unidentified. Germline CDR1 is MNHNY and CDR2 is SVGAGI (reference sequence). The CDR3 loop spans 18 amino acids. With V trimmed by 0 bases and J by 0 bases, 9 bases remained unmatched. An equimolar mix of two oligonucleotides served as the beta constant-region primer for TRBC1 and TRBC2. Nested alpha and beta constant-region primers with the SP2 primer drove four PCR rounds on ligated cDNA. MiXCR, applied by TCRdb to the UMI-ligation and nested PCR reads, yields one record per CDR3 protein. Of just over 80,000 distinct CDR3 sequences listed, roughly 9.2% were seen once; the top ten hold 1.2%. This sample was included in a study of naive and memory T cell subsets. Findings and caveats of the study: Possibly reflecting memory cells re-expressing CD45RA, a few larger clonotypes occurred in naive repertoires, especially CD8. In naive cells, over 85% of TCR sequences were seen only once. Clonotypes are single alpha or beta chains, not paired receptors.

Four subsets defined by CD45RA and CD27 were sorted after CD3, CD4, CD8 and live/dead staining. The sequencing sample was made of naive CD8+ T cells from blood. The chain is built from TRBV6-6 and TRBJ2-3; 7 nucleotides align to TRBD2. The receptor comes from a human donor in good health. DNA for the CDR3: TGTGCCAGCAGTTACTCTTCCGGGCTAGCGGCTAGCACAGATACGCAGTATTTT. Residues: CASSYSSGLAASTDTQYF.